The sequence of this TCR beta chain was determined in a study of cytomegalovirus exposure and HLA in healthy donors (dated by TCRdb to 2017 to 2019). The study in broad terms: An earlier analysis of about 560 of the donors reported over 250 Gb of sequence data and around 100 million unique TCR beta sequences obtained from about 180 million T cells. To decide whether each TCR beta V gene segment behaved as functional or pseudogenic, an earlier analysis of approximately 590 of the donors relied on high-throughput TCR beta sequencing. To study patterns of TCR occurrence, a later analysis re-analyzed previously published TCR beta repertoires from 500 to 850 donors and added high-resolution HLA genotyping. To predict cytomegalovirus infection status, the study combined high-throughput TCR immunosequencing, statistical association of individual TCRs with disease status, and machine learning. Class I and class II HLA loci were covered by the typing at four-digit resolution. Using immunosequencing, the study profiled T cell repertoires from fewer than 700 subjects and related those repertoires to cytomegalovirus serostatus. Donor age, sex, ethnicity and CMV serostatus were compiled alongside the repertoire data. Among almost 400 genotyped donors of the cohort, an average of approximately 230,000 unique TCR beta nucleotide sequences were sequenced per donor, roughly 20% of them non-productive. Because of strong linkage in the cohort, roughly five DR-DQ haplotypes were treated as single units for association and clustering. Along with the approximately 700-subject first cohort, a separate validation cohort of some 130 different subjects was used. The number of donors typed differed by locus, with about 629-640 for A, B, C, DRB1 and DQB1, around 520 for DQA1, under 610 for DPA1, and 472 for DPB1. Genome-wide SNP genotypes for about three fifths of the roughly 670 donors were used in a later genetic analysis, which treated that subset as a discovery cohort. Among the roughly 410 genotyped donors, around 81% belonged to the genetic ancestry cluster associated with self-reported Caucasian donors. Rather than drawing on any new phenotypic data, the later analysis identified candidate immune exposures from TCR beta sequences and the way those sequences occurred across donors. About 310 gigabases of sequencing data and approximately 85 million unique TCR sequences were included in an early release covering around 650 HLA-typed donors. Every repertoire in the discovery cohort had been generated on one and the same sequencing platform. The study aimed to test whether signatures of past pathogen exposure could be identified by cataloging public T cell receptors.

Library preparation used the immunoSEQ multiplex PCR assay. For the multiplex PCR, a mixture combining 60 forward primers for TCR Vbeta segments and 13 reverse primers for TCR Jbeta segments was used. Amplification of the CDR3 region of rearranged TCR beta genes was performed with a multiplex PCR assay on genomic DNA. Amplified TCR beta libraries were sequenced as 87-base-pair reads on the Illumina HiSeq System. The authors processed their data as follows. A later analysis counted about 80 million unique TCR beta chains across the 650 to 700 repertoires, and roughly 10 million of these chains were shared by at least two donors. Raw reads were error-corrected and collapsed into unique sequences with a nearest-neighbor algorithm that merged closely related sequences to remove PCR and sequencing errors. CDR3 sequences were aligned to IMGT reference sequences to assign V, D and J gene segments. For a sequence to be retained, at least a six-nucleotide match to both a V gene segment and a J gene segment was required. Rearrangements were classified as productive when the CDR3 lacked stop codons and remained in frame with V and J, and all other rearrangements were classified as non-productive. Following IMGT convention, CDR3 was defined as the stretch from the second conserved V-encoded cysteine up to the conserved J-encoded phenylalanine. The earlier analysis of about 590 of the donors excluded sequences that lacked an unambiguous match to a single V gene segment. In an earlier analysis of some 590 of the donors, V segments were called functional above 56.7% productive rearrangements and were called segregating when the between-donor standard deviation exceeded 5%. A statistical classification framework was built for diagnosing cytomegalovirus status from the catalog of TCR beta chain sequences. In a later analysis, TCR nucleotide sequences were compared against IMGT/GENE-DB human TR gene sequences so that V and J genes could be assigned. Using the TCRdist pipeline, a later analysis assigned CDR3 sequences along with most-parsimonious VDJ recombination scenarios. In a later analysis, every TCR beta chain was defined by the combination of its CDR3 amino acid sequence and its V-gene family, and reads without a unique V-gene family were dropped. To address suspected cross-contamination and a sequencing artifact, a later analysis removed around 590 highly shared, low-generation-probability nucleotide sequences. In a later analysis, a clonal expansion index was calculated for each public chain from normalized within-repertoire ranks of inferred template counts. Generation probabilities in a later analysis came from a VDJ recombination model fitted to out-of-frame rearrangements, and those results were checked against IGoR. Hypergeometric tests were used in a later analysis to score TCR-TCR, TCR-HLA and TCR-CMV co-occurrence, with a repertoire-size bias correction applied to the TCR pairs. To estimate false discovery rates, a later analysis permuted the HLA or CMV assignments 20 times. In a later analysis, co-occurring TCRs were grouped using DBSCAN, and TCRdist sequence similarity was added for clustering within HLA-allele-positive subsets. Repertoires with fewer than 30,000 or more than 120,000 public chains were left out of co-occurrence clustering, as were five repertoires with anomalous nucleotide sharing. In its TCRdb copy, this immuneACCESS table keeps in-frame sequences only and misses some clones. Where compared with another copy, unresolved V genes explain less than half of these, and the others have no known cause. V and J calls and clone size are copied from that table; D and trimming were computed from the DNA. Within this sample are about 150,000 clones, with approximately 80% of them counted one time only. The ten largest clonotypes hold about 5.6% of the sample.

The cohort comprised approximately 700 healthy bone marrow donors. At the time of sampling, every cohort member was nominally healthy, though immune exposures that went unrecorded were likely present. The donor tested CMV seropositive and was one of the 289 seropositive cohort members. Every donor gave a peripheral blood sample, and the peripheral blood mononuclear cells from that sample were used for TCR beta sequencing. Genomic DNA was extracted from the blood cell samples with the Qiagen DNeasy Blood Extraction Kit. Regarding this clone: This receptor's antigen is unknown. It has no much larger one-base neighbor in the sample; base qualities were not kept.

Results and caveats for the whole study, not just this receptor: According to a later analysis, most CMV-associated TCR beta chains appeared to be HLA-restricted, and the HLA associations seemed to be driven largely by CMV exposure. In a later analysis, TCR association rates were found to vary across HLA loci, with the most associated TCRs seen for DRB1 alleles and the fewest for HLA-C alleles. In a later analysis, several top co-occurrence clusters were reported to appear linked to parvovirus B19, influenza, CMV and Epstein-Barr virus. Most TCR sequences were seen in very few donors, while some public TCRs were found in many individuals. In both the original and validation cohorts, the classifier was reported to diagnose cytomegalovirus status with high specificity and sensitivity. Because some donors lacked HLA typing at each locus, the association tests relied only on the typed subset. According to a later genetic analysis, donors in an Asian-associated ancestry cluster had fewer N-insertions in productive TCRs than the approximately 610-donor mean. Correlated functional status among segregating V segments might be attributable to linkage disequilibrium, but an unknown experimental factor could not be ruled out. According to the authors, the approach could potentially be generalized to other disease states and immunological phenotypes. Because counts were too low, about 15 rarely observed V segments, including chromosome 9 orphons, were left out of the earlier analysis of 500 to 750 of the donors. Sequencing depth was assumed to be roughly uniform across donors in the presence/absence analyses, though that assumption may not hold. A further reported finding was that TCR beta sequences accurately predicted the HLA-A and HLA-B alleles for most subjects in the first cohort. In this cohort, only TCR beta chains were sequenced, and detectable features were limited by the absence of alpha or paired-chain data. When HLA alleles, especially DR and DQ, strongly co-occurred, TCR associations were difficult to assign to individual alleles. Immune exposure information for the cohort was limited to CMV serostatus. In the study, 150 to 200 TCR beta chains were listed as associated with cytomegalovirus. In vitro tests confirmed that a few of the cytomegalovirus-associated TCR beta chains recognize cytomegalovirus antigens. Compared with equally common non-associated chains, HLA-associated TCR beta chains in a later analysis were more clonally expanded and had lower generation probabilities. An association between a missense DCLRE1C variant and V-gene and J-gene trimming of TCR beta chains was found in a later genetic analysis and replicated in an independent cohort. A group of highly shared sequence variants was considered likely to be a technical artifact of the sequencing pipeline. In an earlier analysis of roughly 560 of the donors, most TCR beta V segments were observed in productive rearrangements about 90% or about 30% of the time, broadly matching IMGT annotations. At a false discovery rate of 0.05, a later analysis linked 16,951 TCR beta sequences to specific HLA alleles.

Sequencing input: PBMCs. This clonotype was sampled from a man aged 25-45 years in good health and CMV-seropositive.

CDR3 reads: CAWISSGNTIYF. The DNA sequence reads TGTGCCTGGATCAGCTCTGGAAACACCATATATTTT. The sequence is built from TRBV30 and TRBJ1-3; the D gene cannot be resolved reliably. At the junction V is shortened by 4 bases and J by 0 bases, with 4 bases in between. From a lookup of the germline V gene (reference sequence), CDR1 and CDR2 are GTSNPN and SVGIG. Inclusive of the bounding cysteine and phenylalanine, the CDR3 is 12 residues long. Of all the DNA, just the CDR3 is kept, 36 bases in frame from base 1.